This T cell receptor (beta chain) came from a study of shared clonotypes between healthy human individuals. Study-wide findings and caveats: Memory subsets generally showed lower estimated richness than naive subsets.

V lost 4 bases and J lost 7; bases outside the gene matches: 7. The CDR3 loop spans 14 amino acids. Germline CDR1 reads SGHRS; CDR2 reads YFSETQ. Sequencing used immunoSEQ multiplex PCR; TCRdb keeps in-frame clones, though not all of them. Of some 740,000 clones in the sample, 80% to 95% were seen once. In regard to this clone: Antigen unknown.

In the naive CD8 group, cells lacked CD45RO and were positively selected for CCR7, so terminally differentiated effector memory CD45RA+ cells were left out. This rearrangement joins TRBV5-1 to TRBJ2-7; 11 bases align to TRBD1. Sequenced: naive CD8+ T cells sorted from blood. The TCR originated in a man aged 30 to 39 in good health. The CDR3 region has the DNA TGCGCCAGCAGCGGGGACAGGGGGACATGGGAGCAGTACTTC. It specifies CASSGDRGTWEQYF.